The 25 T cell receptor beta chains reported below all come from one sample, sequenced in a study of cytomegalovirus exposure and HLA in healthy donors. The PCR used 60 Vbeta and 13 Jbeta primers. This table comes from immunoSEQ multiplex PCR, and its TCRdb copy is limited to in-frame clones, with some not included. The sample lists 150,000 to 200,000 clones, around three quarters occurring once. The sequenced material came from PBMCs. These receptors originate from a woman between 40 and 50 years old in good health and CMV-seronegative.

The chain couples TRBV5-1 to TRBJ2-1; 10 positions agree with TRBD2. V shed 4 bases, J shed 7 bases, and the junction held 8 bases outside the gene matches. The germline V gene has CDR1 SGHRS and CDR2 YFSETQ. This CDR3 comprises 15 residues. CDR3 residues: CASSVLAGVGNEQFF. The CDR3 DNA sequence: TGCGCCAGCAGCGTCCTAGCGGGAGTAGGGAATGAGCAGTTCTTC.

The chain combines TRBV5-1 with TRBJ2-5, with D possibly matching TRBD1 (5 bases). In germline, CDR1 is SGHRS, CDR2 YFSETQ. This CDR3 is 18 amino acids long. The V gene lost 4 bases and the J gene lost 1 base, with 23 bases spanning the gap. CDR3 residues: CASSAHPGQTASQETQYF. The DNA of the CDR3 is TGCGCCAGCAGCGCCCATCCCGGGCAGACAGCTAGCCAAGAGACCCAGTACTTC.

The chain links TRBV11-3 to TRBJ2-7; 7 bases match TRBD1. The CDR3 has 14 residues. The junction had 8 bases not matched to a gene; V was cut back by 2 bases and J by 7 bases. The germline CDR1 and CDR2 sequences are SGHNT and YENEEA. Written as DNA, the CDR3 is TGTGCCAGCAGCTTAAGGCAGGGGGTGGGGGAGCAGTACTTC. It translates to CASSLRQGVGEQYF.

Here the CDR3 DNA reads TGTGCCAGCAGTCCAAAGCGGGAAGGTTACGAGCAGTACTTC. Amino acid sequence: CASSPKREGYEQYF. The V gene is TRBV27, the J gene TRBJ2-7, with TRBD2 identical over 7 bases. Losses at the gene ends were 5 bases for V and 4 bases for J; bases not matched to a gene: 8. Germline CDR1 and CDR2: MNHEY and SMNVEV (reference sequence). The length of the CDR3 is 14 residues.

The chain joins TRBV6-6 to TRBJ1-2; D gene uncertain. Trimming took off 4 bases at V and 3 bases at J, with 18 bases between the two ends. The CDR3 extends over 16 amino acids. Germline loops: CDR1 MNHNY, CDR2 SVGAGI (reference sequence). The DNA of the CDR3 is TGTGCCAGCAGTTGGGCTCTGGGCAGTGCCCACTATGGCTACACCTTC. The encoded protein is CASSWALGSAHYGYTF.

J is TRBJ2-7 and V is TRBV6-6; perhaps TRBD1 as D (5 bases). Deletions cut 8 bases from V and 0 bases from J, with 14 bases between. Per germline, CDR1 MNHNY and CDR2 SVGAGI (reference sequence). The CDR3 totals 14 residues. CDR3 region: CASWRQSLSYEQYF. The CDR3 region has the DNA TGTGCCAGCTGGAGACAGTCGCTCTCCTACGAGCAGTACTTC.

V and J are TRBV6-5 and TRBJ1-2; 7 bases match TRBD1. V dropped 5 bases and J dropped 5; count of bases not matched to a gene: 2. This CDR3 is 12 amino acids long. The germline gives CDR1 MNHEY, CDR2 SVGAGI. The CDR3 nucleotides are TGTGCCAGCAGTACACAGGGGTATGGCTACACCTTC. Amino acid sequence: CASSTQGYGYTF.

This clone has more than one count but fewer than ten. The chain links TRBV28 to TRBJ2-2; TRBD2 matches 7 bases. The ends lost 6 bases at V and 5 bases at J; junction bases unmatched: 12. The length of the CDR3 is 16 residues. CDR1 is MDHEN, CDR2 SYDVKM, per germline. CDR3 nucleotides: TGTGCCAGCAGGGGGGGAGGGAACCGAGGTACCGGGGAGCTGTTTTTT. Its protein product is CASRGGGNRGTGELFF.

This chain uses TRBV7-9 with TRBJ1-2, with 9 bases aligning to TRBD1. Germline V CDR1 and CDR2: SEHNR, FQNEAQ (reference sequence). The CDR3 spans 18 residues. J lost 3 bases, V lost 1 base, and 12 bases had no gene match. The CDR3 loop is CASSLVLGDREEDYGYTF. The DNA of the CDR3 is TGTGCCAGCAGCTTAGTCCTTGGGGACAGGGAGGAAGACTATGGCTACACCTTC.

The V gene is TRBV7-9, the J gene TRBJ2-1, with 8 positions matching TRBD2. The CDR3 covers 16 residues. The junction had 14 bases not matched to a gene; V was cut back by 7 bases and J by 6 bases. Germline V lookup: CDR1 SEHNR, CDR2 FQNEAQ (reference sequence). The DNA of the CDR3 is TGTGCCAGCACGACGTCTCGGGCGGGAGGCCTCAATGAGCAGTTCTTC. Translated: CASTTSRAGGLNEQFF.

The chain carries TRBV5-1 and TRBJ2-7; 13 nucleotides agree with TRBD2. Germline V gene sequence: CDR1 SGHRS, CDR2 YFSETQ. V dropped 0 bases and J dropped 12; count of bases not matched to a gene: 9. This CDR3 spans 15 amino acids. CDR3 in amino acids: CASSLEGLAGESPYF. CDR3 in DNA: TGCGCCAGCAGCTTGGAAGGACTAGCGGGAGAGTCCCCGTACTTC.

The V call is TRBV12-5, the J call TRBJ1-3, with D perhaps TRBD1 (5 bases). In germline, CDR1 is LGHNT, CDR2 FRNRAP. V was clipped by 7 bases and J by 1 base, with 11 bases between them. The CDR3 runs to 14 residues. Here the CDR3 reads CASASGGSGNTIYF. The CDR3 coding sequence is TGTGCTAGTGCCTCCGGGGGGTCTGGAAACACCATATATTTT. Variable domain in full (rest from reference TRBV12-5 and TRBJ1-3): DARVTQTPRHKVTEMGQEVTMRCQPILGHNTVFWYRQTMMQGLELLAYFRNRAPLDDSGMPKDRFSAEMPDATLATLKIQPSEPRDSAVYFCASASGGSGNTIYFGEGSWLTVV.

The chain is built from TRBV6-1 and TRBJ2-1; no clear D. Germline loops: CDR1 MNHNS, CDR2 SASEGT. Trimming removed 1 base at V and 15 bases at J, with 19 bases between. CDR3 length: 14 residues. For the CDR3, the DNA is TGTGCCAGCAGTGAAGGGGTCGGAAGAGGCGGTTGGTTCTTC. Protein: CASSEGVGRGGWFF.

This chain joins TRBV9 and TRBJ1-1; TRBD1 might be the D (6 bases). Looked up from germline, CDR1 is SGDLS and CDR2 is YYNGEE. V lost 7 bases and J 8 bases, leaving 12 bases between the germline ends. The CDR3 contains 11 residues. The DNA for the CDR3 is TGTGCCAGCCGGGGGGCAGGGGAAGCTTTCTTT. The encoded protein is CASRGAGEAFF. The whole variable domain, filled in from reference TRBV9 and TRBJ1-1, reads DSGVTQTPKHLITATGQRVTLRCSPRSGDLSVYWYQQSLDQGLQFLIQYYNGEERAKGNILERFSAQQFPDLHSELNLSSLELGDSALYFCASRGAGEAFFGQGTRLTVV.

The V and J genes are TRBV4-2 and TRBJ2-3; a weak D match, TRBD2 (5 bases). The CDR3 is 15 residues long. Germline assignment: CDR1 LGHNA and CDR2 YNFKEQ. V was clipped by 0 bases and J by 2 bases, with 9 bases between them. CDR3 coding DNA: TGTGCCAGCAGCCAAGAGGAGCGGTCCACAGATACGCAGTATTTT. Protein sequence: CASSQEERSTDTQYF.

The chain couples TRBV7-8 to TRBJ2-6; D gene unclear. CDR1 and CDR2 from the germline V gene are SGHVS and FQNEAQ. The CDR3 is 16 amino acids. The germline V and J ends were trimmed by 0 bases and 0 bases, with 6 bases remaining between them. CDR3 in amino acids: CASSLARISGANVLTF. The CDR3 region has the DNA TGTGCCAGCAGCTTAGCCCGTATCTCTGGGGCCAACGTCCTGACTTTC.

A note on this clone: The same CDR3 is also encoded by other DNA sequences in this sample. The rearrangement uses TRBV11-3 and TRBJ2-5, with D possibly being TRBD2 (5 bases). The CDR3 is 16 amino acids. The V gene lost 0 bases and the J gene lost 4 bases, with 15 bases spanning the gap. Germline lookup yields CDR1 SGHNT and CDR2 YENEEA. The DNA of the CDR3 is TGTGCCAGCAGCTTAGAAACCGGCGCGGGTAGAGAGACCCAGTACTTC. Amino acids: CASSLETGAGRETQYF.

The rearrangement uses TRBV19 and TRBJ1-2, with D possibly matching TRBD1 (6 bases). V was trimmed by 0 bases and J by 4 bases, leaving 6 bases between them. This CDR3 is built from 13 residues. CDR1 is LNHDA, CDR2 SQIVND, per germline (reference sequence). CDR3 protein: CASSIDRGYGYTF. CDR3 nucleotide sequence: TGTGCCAGTAGTATAGACAGGGGCTATGGCTACACCTTC.

The chain recombines TRBV7-9 with TRBJ2-1; 12 bases are shared with TRBD2. CDR3 length: 14 amino acids. Germline trimming cut 5 bases from V and 15 bases from J; bases unmatched to any gene: 11. Germline lookup yields CDR1 SEHNR and CDR2 FQNEAQ (reference sequence). The CDR3 here is CASSPRLAGVPRFF. The DNA of the CDR3 is TGTGCCAGCAGCCCCCGACTAGCGGGAGTGCCGCGGTTCTTC.

This clone has only a few counts. Sequence at one end of the junction differs from germline and may be a read error. This chain joins TRBV6-6 and TRBJ1-3; D is unclear. The CDR3 spans 11 residues. Germline CDR1 MNHNY, CDR2 SVGAGI (reference sequence). The CDR3 DNA is TGTGCCAGCAGTGACTCGGTCTCACGGTATTTT. Protein sequence: CASSDSVSRYF.

The rearrangement links TRBV15 to TRBJ2-3, with 7 bases that match TRBD1. CDR3 length equals 16 residues. V shed 4 bases and J 1 base; nucleotides not matched to a gene: 8. Germline CDR1 is LNHNV and CDR2 is YYDKDF (reference sequence). The CDR3 loop is CATSTLTGSGTDTQYF. CDR3 sequence (DNA): TGTGCCACCAGCACCTTGACAGGGTCGGGCACAGATACGCAGTATTTT.

The chain recombines TRBV19 with TRBJ1-1, with 7 nucleotides matching TRBD1. CDR1 and CDR2 from the germline V gene are LNHDA and SQIVND (reference sequence). The CDR3 length is 14 residues. The trim removed 5 bases at V and 4 bases at J, leaving 7 bases unmatched. CDR3 DNA sequence: TGTGCCAGTAGTGTAGGACAGGTTGGCACTGAAGCTTTCTTT. As protein: CASSVGQVGTEAFF.

Worth noting for this clone: This sample includes further DNA sequences coding for the same CDR3. The CDR3 is CASSELYEQYF. CDR3 DNA: TGTGCCAGCAGTGAATTATACGAGCAGTACTTC. The chain links TRBV2 to TRBJ2-7; D is ambiguous. CDR3 length: 11 amino acids. Trimming left V 2 bases short and J 4 bases short, with 3 bases between. Per the germline V gene, CDR1 is SNHLY and CDR2 is FYNNEI.

A single count supports this clone. The chain is built from TRBV19 and TRBJ2-1; TRBD2 matches at 9 bases. V shed 6 bases, J shed 3 bases, and the junction held 6 bases outside the gene matches. The CDR3 covers 15 residues. Germline V gene data show CDR1 as LNHDA and CDR2 as SQIVND (reference sequence). The CDR3 spells CASSRSGRLYNEQFF. The CDR3 DNA reads TGTGCCAGTAGCCGTAGCGGGAGACTCTACAATGAGCAGTTCTTC.

As to this clone: One end of the junction fails to match germline, which may point to a read error. Here the CDR3 DNA reads TGTGCTAGCAGCTTACGAGAAAACACTGAAGCTTTCTTT. Its protein product is CASSLRENTEAFF. V is TRBV7-7 and J is TRBJ1-1, with D unresolved. The CDR3 totals 13 residues. Germline-derived CDR1 and CDR2 are SSHAT and FNYEAQ (reference sequence).